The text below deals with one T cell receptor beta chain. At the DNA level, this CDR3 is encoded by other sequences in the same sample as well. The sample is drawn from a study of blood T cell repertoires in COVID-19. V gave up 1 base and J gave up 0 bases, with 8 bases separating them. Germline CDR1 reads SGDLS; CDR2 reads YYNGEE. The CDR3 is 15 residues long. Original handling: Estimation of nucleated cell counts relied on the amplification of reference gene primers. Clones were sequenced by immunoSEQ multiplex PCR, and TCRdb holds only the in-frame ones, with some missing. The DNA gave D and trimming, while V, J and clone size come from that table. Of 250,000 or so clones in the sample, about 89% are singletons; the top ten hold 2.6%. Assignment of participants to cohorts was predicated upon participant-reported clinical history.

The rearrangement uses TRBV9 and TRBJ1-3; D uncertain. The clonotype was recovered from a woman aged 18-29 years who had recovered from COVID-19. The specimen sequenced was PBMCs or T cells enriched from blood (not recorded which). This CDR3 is CASSVSGSSGNTIYF. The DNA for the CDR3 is TGTGCCAGCAGCGTAAGCGGATCCTCTGGAAACACCATATATTTT.